The 8 T cell receptor beta chains presented below share a single source sample, sequenced in a study of cytomegalovirus exposure and HLA in healthy donors. In the PCR, 60 Vbeta and 13 Jbeta primers were used. Libraries were prepared by immunoSEQ multiplex PCR; TCRdb keeps only in-frame clonotypes and omits some of them. The profile covers roughly 130,000 clones, with roughly 88% appearing a single time and 2.5% to 3% taken by the ten largest. The sequenced material came from PBMCs. The receptors come from a woman younger than 30 in good health and CMV-seropositive.

The chain recombines TRBV7-2 with TRBJ2-5, with no clear D. Germline CDR1 is SGHTA and CDR2 is FQGNSA. Trimming shortened V by 3 bases and J by 2 bases, and 10 bases separated the two germline ends. This CDR3 has 14 amino acids. In DNA form, the CDR3 reads TGTGCCAGCAGCTTTAGGTCGAGGCAAGAGACCCAGTACTTC. Its translation is CASSFRSRQETQYF.

The V gene is TRBV6-1, the J gene TRBJ1-2, with 7 bases lining up with TRBD1. V shed 1 base and J 2 bases; nucleotides not matched to a gene: 4. Germline values: CDR1 MNHNS, CDR2 SASEGT. The CDR3 has 15 residues. CDR3 in amino acids: CASSEEGGSNYGYTF. CDR3 in DNA: TGTGCCAGCAGTGAAGAAGGGGGCTCGAACTATGGCTACACCTTC.

This chain links TRBV10-1 with TRBJ1-1; 7 positions match TRBD1. This CDR3 contains 12 residues. Germline values: CDR1 WNHNN, CDR2 SYGVQD (reference sequence). V shed 6 bases, J shed 3 bases, and the junction held 1 base outside the gene matches. The CDR3 spells CASSGTDTEAFF. In nucleotides, the CDR3 is TGCGCCAGCAGCGGGACAGACACTGAAGCTTTCTTT.

This chain uses TRBV6-5 with TRBJ2-5, with 10 bases aligning to TRBD2. CDR3 size: 15 residues. Germline loops: CDR1 MNHEY, CDR2 SVGAGI. J lost 5 bases, V lost 6 bases, and 9 bases had no gene match. This chain's CDR3 is CASSPLAGVGETQYF. The CDR3, as DNA: TGTGCCAGCAGCCCTCTAGCGGGGGTAGGGGAGACCCAGTACTTC.

The V call is TRBV5-4, the J call TRBJ1-6; D is unclear. This CDR3 has 15 amino acids. The germline CDR1 and CDR2 sequences are SGHNT and YYREEE (reference sequence). V was trimmed by 8 bases and J by 7 bases, leaving 19 bases between them. The CDR3 reads CASHNNGGINSPLHF. CDR3 DNA sequence: TGTGCCAGTCATAACAATGGCGGGATCAATTCACCCCTCCACTTT.

This clone was counted a few times. The chain uses TRBV5-5 and TRBJ2-2; possibly TRBD2 for D (6 bases). The CDR3 consists of 14 residues. Germline lookup yields CDR1 SGHKS and CDR2 YYEKEE (reference sequence). V was trimmed by 4 bases and J by 5 bases, leaving 12 bases between them. The DNA for the CDR3 is TGTGCCAGCAGCGGCGGCGGGGTGACCGGGGAGCTGTTTTTT. This gives the protein CASSGGGVTGELFF.

The chain combines TRBV4-1 with TRBJ1-1; D is undetermined. Trimming removed 4 bases at V and 4 bases at J, with 10 bases between. The germline gives CDR1 MGHRA, CDR2 YSYEKL. The CDR3 has 13 residues. The CDR3 is CASSLSRGTEAFF. The CDR3 coding sequence is TGCGCCAGCAGCCTCTCCCGGGGCACTGAAGCTTTCTTT.

The chain couples TRBV18 to TRBJ1-6, with 10 bases matching TRBD1. Unmatched junction bases numbered 2, after V lost 3 bases and J lost 9 bases. CDR3 size: 14 residues. Germline-derived CDR1 and CDR2 are KGHSH and LQKENI. DNA of the CDR3: TGTGCCAGCTCACCGGGGACAGGGGCTTCACCCCTCCACTTT. It is translated as CASSPGTGASPLHF.